This TCR beta chain was recorded in a study of cytomegalovirus exposure and HLA in healthy donors. Study findings and constraints: Among the sequence variants, a highly shared cluster was likely an artifact of sequencing.

Worth noting for this clone: The antigen remains unidentified.

J gave up 7 bases and V 4 bases, and 13 bases lay outside the gene matches. The CDR3 extends over 17 amino acids. Looked up from germline, CDR1 is SGHTA and CDR2 is FQGNSA. 13 Jbeta primers and 60 Vbeta primers were used for the PCR. Per the study methods: About 11 million shared chains were among the roughly 80 million unique TCR beta chains that a later analysis counted. The method was immunoSEQ multiplex PCR; TCRdb's version includes in-frame clones alone and lacks a portion of them. The DNA gave D and trimming, while V, J and clone size come from that table. The sample shows 110,000 to 150,000 clones, 77% of them seen only once.

The specimen sequenced was PBMCs. This clonotype was sampled from a male donor in good health and CMV-seronegative. The chain employs TRBV7-2 and TRBJ2-1, with 10 bases matching TRBD2. CDR3 in DNA: TGTGCCAGCAGCTCGCCACTTACTAGCGGGGTAGGGAATGAGCAGTTCTTC. This translates into CASSSPLTSGVGNEQFF.